A selection of T cell receptor beta chains follows, all from one sample in a study of T-cell memory formation after mild COVID-19. TCRdb re-analysed the 5' RACE reads in MiXCR, keeping a single row per CDR3 protein. The data show about 200,000 distinct CDR3 sequences, around 9.1% seen once. The sample consisted of PBMCs or a T cell subset sorted from them (not recorded which). Receptor source: a man younger than 30 who had mild COVID-19 (a few samples of this study predate the infection). Cell type and time point are not known. The CDR3 runs from the conserved cysteine through the conserved F or W. The D gene is left open where the match is weak. The size field is filled for only some rows; it gives once, few, many or a size class.

J gene: TRBJ1-5
CDR3 length: 14
D gene: .
V gene: TRBV7-2
clone size: .
CDR3 protein: CASSPSTESQPQHF
CDR3 DNA: TGTGCCAGCAGCCCTTCGACAGAGAGTCAGCCCCAGCATTTT

J gene: TRBJ1-2
CDR3 length: 15
D gene: .
V gene: TRBV6-5
clone size: few
CDR3 protein: CASSYLMQGNYGYTF
CDR3 DNA: TGTGCCAGCAGTTACTTGATGCAGGGGAACTATGGCTACACCTTC

J gene: TRBJ1-2
CDR3 length: 14
D gene: .
V gene: TRBV3-1
clone size: .
CDR3 protein: CASSQVLGNYGYTF
CDR3 DNA: TGTGCCAGCAGCCAAGTTTTGGGTAACTATGGCTACACCTTC

J gene: TRBJ2-5
CDR3 length: 14
D gene: TRBD2
V gene: TRBV12-3/TRBV12-4
clone size: .
CDR3 protein: CASSPGGGIETQYF
CDR3 DNA: TGTGCCAGCAGTCCGGGGGGAGGAATAGAGACCCAGTACTTC

J gene: TRBJ1-2
CDR3 length: 16
D gene: TRBD1
V gene: TRBV5-6
clone size: .
CDR3 protein: CASSRRGQGKIDGYTF
CDR3 DNA: TGTGCCAGCAGCCGGCGTGGACAGGGGAAAATAGATGGCTACACCTTC

J gene: TRBJ2-2
CDR3 length: 14
D gene: .
V gene: TRBV2
clone size: many
CDR3 protein: CASSVTRSTGELFF
CDR3 DNA: TGTGCCAGCAGTGTGACGAGATCCACCGGGGAGCTGTTTTTT

J gene: TRBJ2-5
CDR3 length: 17
D gene: TRBD2
V gene: TRBV4-3
clone size: .
CDR3 protein: CASSQGGGAKAGVTQYF
CDR3 DNA: TGCGCCAGCAGCCAAGGAGGAGGGGCTAAAGCGGGGGTGACCCAGTACTTC

J gene: TRBJ2-3
CDR3 length: 15
D gene: TRBD2
V gene: TRBV6-2/TRBV6-3
clone size: many
CDR3 protein: CASSFPPWRGSPQYF
CDR3 DNA: TGTGCCAGCAGTTTCCCCCCCTGGCGGGGGTCCCCGCAGTATTTT

J gene: TRBJ1-2
CDR3 length: 14
D gene: TRBD1
V gene: TRBV5-5
clone size: .
CDR3 protein: CASSTDSGGYGYTF
CDR3 DNA: TGTGCCAGCAGCACGGACTCAGGGGGGTATGGCTACACCTTC

J gene: TRBJ1-2
CDR3 length: 11
D gene: .
V gene: TRBV20-1
clone size: .
CDR3 protein: CSAGQGRGYTF
CDR3 DNA: TGCAGTGCTGGTCAGGGGCGCGGCTACACCTTC

J gene: TRBJ2-3
CDR3 length: 14
D gene: .
V gene: TRBV7-3
clone size: .
CDR3 protein: CASSLQGRADTQYF
CDR3 DNA: TGTGCCAGCAGCTTACAGGGGCGAGCAGATACGCAGTATTTT

J gene: TRBJ2-3
CDR3 length: 14
D gene: .
V gene: TRBV6-2/TRBV6-3
clone size: few
CDR3 protein: CASPSRDGADTQYF
CDR3 DNA: TGTGCCAGCCCCTCCAGGGACGGCGCAGATACGCAGTATTTT

J gene: TRBJ2-2
CDR3 length: 14
D gene: .
V gene: TRBV7-3
clone size: few
CDR3 protein: CASSLTRNTGELFF
CDR3 DNA: TGTGCCAGCAGCTTAACCAGAAACACCGGGGAGCTGTTTTTT

J gene: TRBJ2-3
CDR3 length: 13
D gene: .
V gene: TRBV7-6
clone size: many
CDR3 protein: CASSTPTTDTQYF
CDR3 DNA: TGTGCCAGCAGTACTCCCACCACAGATACGCAGTATTTT

J gene: TRBJ2-7
CDR3 length: 14
D gene: .
V gene: TRBV10-2
clone size: few
CDR3 protein: CASSPLGQHYEQYF
CDR3 DNA: TGCGCCAGCAGCCCGTTGGGGCAGCACTACGAGCAGTACTTC

J gene: TRBJ2-5
CDR3 length: 15
D gene: .
V gene: TRBV28
clone size: .
CDR3 protein: CASSFLGKSQETQYF
CDR3 DNA: TGTGCCAGCAGTTTCCTCGGGAAGAGCCAAGAGACCCAGTACTTC

J gene: TRBJ2-7
CDR3 length: 12
D gene: .
V gene: TRBV2
clone size: .
CDR3 protein: CASIGYSYEQYF
CDR3 DNA: TGTGCCAGCATAGGCTACTCCTACGAGCAGTACTTC

J gene: TRBJ2-7
CDR3 length: 13
D gene: .
V gene: TRBV6-2/TRBV6-3
clone size: .
CDR3 protein: CASSYYISGEQYF
CDR3 DNA: TGTGCCAGCAGTTATTACATATCGGGCGAGCAGTACTTC

J gene: TRBJ2-3
CDR3 length: 16
D gene: TRBD2
V gene: TRBV20-1
clone size: many
CDR3 protein: CSATPVPSGFTDTQYF
CDR3 DNA: TGCAGTGCTACCCCAGTCCCTAGCGGGTTCACAGATACGCAGTATTTT

J gene: TRBJ1-2
CDR3 length: 11
D gene: .
V gene: TRBV12-3/TRBV12-4
clone size: few
CDR3 protein: CASSLANGYTF
CDR3 DNA: TGTGCCAGCAGTTTAGCGAATGGCTACACCTTC

J gene: TRBJ1-1
CDR3 length: 16
D gene: .
V gene: TRBV3-1
clone size: .
CDR3 protein: CASSQGPGGFGTEAFF
CDR3 DNA: TGTGCCAGCAGCCAAGGCCCGGGGGGGTTCGGCACTGAAGCTTTCTTT

J gene: TRBJ2-1
CDR3 length: 16
D gene: TRBD2
V gene: TRBV12-3/TRBV12-4
clone size: .
CDR3 protein: CASSLRLAGSGDEQFF
CDR3 DNA: TGTGCCAGCAGTTTACGACTAGCGGGGTCTGGGGATGAGCAGTTCTTC

J gene: TRBJ2-3
CDR3 length: 13
D gene: TRBD1
V gene: TRBV15
clone size: .
CDR3 protein: CATRGQPTDTQYF
CDR3 DNA: TGTGCCACTCGGGGACAGCCTACAGATACGCAGTATTTT

J gene: TRBJ1-4
CDR3 length: 15
D gene: .
V gene: TRBV7-9
clone size: many
CDR3 protein: CASSLVSGPNEKLFF
CDR3 DNA: TGTGCCAGCAGCTTAGTCTCCGGGCCAAATGAAAAACTGTTTTTT

J gene: TRBJ1-3
CDR3 length: 17
D gene: .
V gene: TRBV4-1
clone size: many
CDR3 protein: CASSQEEQRSSGNTIYF
CDR3 DNA: TGCGCCAGCAGCCAAGAAGAGCAACGGAGCTCTGGAAACACCATATATTTT

J gene: TRBJ2-3
CDR3 length: 15
D gene: .
V gene: TRBV5-1
clone size: few
CDR3 protein: CASSWGLGSTDTQYF
CDR3 DNA: TGCGCCAGCAGCTGGGGCCTGGGGAGCACAGATACGCAGTATTTT

J gene: TRBJ2-2
CDR3 length: 14
D gene: .
V gene: TRBV7-2
clone size: few
CDR3 protein: CASSLVRADGELFF
CDR3 DNA: TGTGCCAGCAGCTTAGTCAGGGCGGACGGGGAGCTGTTTTTT

J gene: TRBJ1-6
CDR3 length: 13
D gene: .
V gene: TRBV20-1
clone size: few
CDR3 protein: CSARGTPNSPLHF
CDR3 DNA: TGCAGTGCTAGGGGAACACCTAATTCACCCCTCCACTTT

J gene: TRBJ2-7
CDR3 length: 14
D gene: TRBD1
V gene: TRBV5-5
clone size: few
CDR3 protein: CASSWDRGSHEQYF
CDR3 DNA: TGTGCCAGCAGCTGGGACAGGGGGTCGCACGAGCAGTACTTC

J gene: TRBJ1-6
CDR3 length: 15
D gene: TRBD1
V gene: TRBV6-6
clone size: .
CDR3 protein: CASKSGGALNSPLHF
CDR3 DNA: TGTGCCAGCAAATCAGGGGGCGCGCTCAATTCACCCCTCCACTTT

J gene: TRBJ2-3
CDR3 length: 20
D gene: TRBD2
V gene: TRBV6-2/TRBV6-3
clone size: .
CDR3 protein: CASSYPSRAPPGLNTDTQYF
CDR3 DNA: TGTGCCAGCAGTTACCCAAGCCGGGCCCCACCGGGACTAAACACAGATACGCAGTATTTT

J gene: TRBJ1-5
CDR3 length: 12
D gene: .
V gene: TRBV6-6
clone size: .
CDR3 protein: CASSEGSGSQHF
CDR3 DNA: TGTGCCAGCAGCGAGGGATCCGGGTCCCAGCATTTT

J gene: TRBJ2-5
CDR3 length: 11
D gene: .
V gene: TRBV10-3
clone size: few
CDR3 protein: CAISDVETQYF
CDR3 DNA: TGTGCCATCAGTGACGTGGAGACCCAGTACTTC

J gene: TRBJ2-3
CDR3 length: 13
D gene: TRBD2
V gene: TRBV5-1
clone size: few
CDR3 protein: CASCGGGTDTQYF
CDR3 DNA: TGCGCCTCCTGCGGGGGGGGCACAGATACGCAGTATTTT

J gene: TRBJ2-1
CDR3 length: 15
D gene: .
V gene: TRBV7-9
clone size: few
CDR3 protein: CASSPRQAGYNEQFF
CDR3 DNA: TGTGCCAGCAGCCCAAGACAGGCGGGGTACAATGAGCAGTTCTTC

J gene: TRBJ1-1
CDR3 length: 15
D gene: TRBD1
V gene: TRBV7-3
clone size: .
CDR3 protein: CASSPGTGVGTEAFF
CDR3 DNA: TGTGCCAGCAGCCCCGGGACAGGGGTGGGGACTGAAGCTTTCTTT